The clone carrying this T cell receptor beta chain has at least ten counts. The antigen is undetermined. Generation of bulk TCR libraries relied on previously described methods and listed TCR primers. TCRdb reanalysed the PCR reads using MiXCR and keeps one entry per CDR3 protein. The sample includes 250,000 to 400,000 distinct CDR3 sequences, about 22% of them seen just once. These data come from a study of molecular identifiers for immune sequencing clone quantification. Whole-study findings and limits: Jurkat TCR RNA from one cell was spiked into about a million naive cells, and it was reportedly detectable there. Because of identical TCR molecules sharing a barcode, sizes of highly expanded clones could be underestimated.

A CD8+CD4-CCR7+CD45RA+ gate was used to sort naive CD8 T cells. V was pared by 6 bases and J by 3 bases, with 8 bases between. The V gene's germline CDR1 is MNHEY and CDR2 SMNVEV (reference sequence). The length of the CDR3 is 13 residues. The J gene is TRBJ2-2, the V gene TRBV27; no clear D gene. This receptor was taken from a human donor in good health. Some libraries in this study had Jurkat cell RNA spiked in. The sample consisted of naive CD8+ T cells from blood, with Jurkat cell RNA spiked in. Noted subset: FACS-sorted CD8+CD4-CCR7+CD45RA+ naive T cells. CDR3 region: CASRAFYTGELFF. In DNA, the CDR3 is TGTGCCAGCAGAGCTTTTTACACCGGGGAGCTGTTTTTT.